The present T cell receptor beta chain was sequenced within a study of human CD8 memory T cell subsets. Regarding the study as a whole: Both stem-like subsets shared clonotypes with effector memory cells. However, the stem-like memory and precursor exhausted T cell repertoires overlapped with each other only minimally. Chao1-based estimation suggested that stem-like memory T cells exhibit greater diversity than precursor exhausted T cells.

Scientists made TCR beta libraries using UMI-labeled 5' RACE. In the study's own analysis: Whichever TCR beta library was examined, it held between about 2,800 and 18,000 functional CDR3 beta clonotypes. TCRdb analysed the 5' RACE reads with MiXCR anew, one entry per CDR3 protein. The V and J calls, along with clone size, are taken from TCRdb and not from the paper's own processing. Here the sample spans about 7,900 distinct CDR3 sequences, around 4.2% being singletons. The authors obtained RNA from duplicate vials, each holding roughly 150,000 sorted CD8+ T cells, for every subset. Per germline, CDR1 SQVTM and CDR2 ANQGSEA. The CDR3 consists of 12 residues. V lost 6 bases and J lost 6, with 13 bases in between. Sample share makes this clonotype medium-sized. Its antigen is as yet unknown.

The specimen was CD8+ T cells from PBMCs. The chain has TRBV29-1 and TRBJ2-3; unclear D gene. This TCR came from a human donor in good health. The DNA for the CDR3 is TGCAGCGTGGGGTTCTCGGAGGATACGCAGTATTTT. Protein product: CSVGFSEDTQYF.